This passage covers 2 T cell receptor beta chains from one sample sequenced in a study of early T cells in non-severe SARS-CoV-2 infection. Using its own MiXCR run on the 5' RACE reads, TCRdb lists one record per CDR3 protein. The table includes about 48,000 distinct CDR3 sequences, approximately 6% detected once. The sequencing used whole blood, collected at baseline. The receptor source for this set is an adult who was a healthcare worker with PCR-confirmed SARS-CoV-2 infection or an uninfected control (not recorded which).

In DNA, the CDR3 is TGCAGTGTCCCGATATCGGGGGTTCTGGAAGCTTTCTTT. The encoded protein is CSVPISGVLEAFF. This chain connects TRBV20-1 to TRBJ1-1, with D possibly TRBD1 on 5 matching bases. The germline CDR1 and CDR2 sequences are DFQATT and SNEGSKA (reference sequence). V was clipped by 7 bases and J by 8 bases, with 20 bases between them. This CDR3 has 13 amino acids.

This clonotype was detected only a few times. This rearrangement joins TRBV27 to TRBJ1-6; D might be TRBD1 (6 bases). Trimming removed 5 bases from V and 7 bases from J, with 12 bases in between. Germline V gene data show CDR1 as MNHEY and CDR2 as SMNVEV (reference sequence). The CDR3 loop spans 14 amino acids. CDR3 amino acids: CASSNLQGNSPLHF. In nucleotides, the CDR3 is TGTGCCAGCAGTAACCTTCAGGGGAATTCACCCCTCCACTTT.